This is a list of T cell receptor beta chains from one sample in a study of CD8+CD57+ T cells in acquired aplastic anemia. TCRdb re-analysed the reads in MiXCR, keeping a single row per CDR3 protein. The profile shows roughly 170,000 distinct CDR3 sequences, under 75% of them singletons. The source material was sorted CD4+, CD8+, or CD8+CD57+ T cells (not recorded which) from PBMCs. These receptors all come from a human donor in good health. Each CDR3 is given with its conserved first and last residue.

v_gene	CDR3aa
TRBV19	CASSTLYGYTF
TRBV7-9	CASSTMAGGGDEQYF
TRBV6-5	CASSYSYFPGGRGREYIGYTF
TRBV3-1	CASSQDIASGAYTGETQYF
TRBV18	CASSPWTGWETQYF
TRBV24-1	CATSDGVGYTF
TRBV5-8	CASSLHRTDTQYF
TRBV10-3	CAISERTTSSGNTIYF
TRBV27	CASSFFSGGGYGYTF
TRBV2	CASSEDRDLSPLHF
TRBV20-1	CSARSRGDQYF
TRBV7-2	CASSYNSGEGTEQYF
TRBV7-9	CASSSWDGSYEQYF
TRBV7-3	CASGTGIYNEQFF
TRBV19	CASSIHGAGLNTEAFF
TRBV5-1	CASSARDRGTETQYF
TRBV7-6	CASSLMGLAGEGEQFF
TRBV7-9	CASSLRGDTEAFF
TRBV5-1	CATRGEVTDTQYF
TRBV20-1	CSASPSTGETQYF
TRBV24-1	CATSDLGLAGGDTDTQYF
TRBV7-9	CASSSDRLSYEQYF
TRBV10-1	CASRRLAGSRLHINTGELFF
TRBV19	CASRRQTNYNSPLHF
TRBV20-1	CSARFIGEQYF
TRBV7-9	CASSEELYGYTF
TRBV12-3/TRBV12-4	CASSPWRSETQYF
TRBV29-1	CSVEEGRSYEQYF
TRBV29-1	CSVVPRDRTYEQYF
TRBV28	CASSGESGNQPQHF
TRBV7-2	CASSFKWGGRAFF
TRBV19	CASSIVQDSNQPQHF
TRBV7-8	CASGLGLPGRPSYEQYF
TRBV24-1	CATSDSGASSTDTQYF
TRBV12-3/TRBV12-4	CASSRLAPPDEQFF
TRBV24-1	CATSDLGAPEAFF
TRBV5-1	CASSLEPYEQYF
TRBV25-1	CASSRRLVPGTSEYNEQFF
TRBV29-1	CSVASNEQFF
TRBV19	CASRVRDQETQYF
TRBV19	CASTAPGSPQPQHF
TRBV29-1	CSVEEGTRTSGTSQETQCF
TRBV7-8	CASSGLSQGGRDSYNEQFF